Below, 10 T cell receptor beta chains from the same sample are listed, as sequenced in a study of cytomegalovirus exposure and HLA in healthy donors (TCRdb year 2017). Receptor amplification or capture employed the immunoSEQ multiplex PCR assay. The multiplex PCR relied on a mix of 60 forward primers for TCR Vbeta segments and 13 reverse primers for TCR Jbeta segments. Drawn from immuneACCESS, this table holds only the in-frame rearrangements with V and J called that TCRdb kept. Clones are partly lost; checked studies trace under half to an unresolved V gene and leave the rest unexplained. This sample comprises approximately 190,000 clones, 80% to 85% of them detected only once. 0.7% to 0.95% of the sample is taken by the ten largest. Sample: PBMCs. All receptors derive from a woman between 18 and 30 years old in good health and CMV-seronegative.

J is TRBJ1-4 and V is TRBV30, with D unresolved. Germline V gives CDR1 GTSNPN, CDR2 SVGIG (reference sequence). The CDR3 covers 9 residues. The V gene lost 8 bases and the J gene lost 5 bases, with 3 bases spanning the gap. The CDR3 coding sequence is TGTGCCCCGAATGAAAAACTGTTTTTT. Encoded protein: CAPNEKLFF.

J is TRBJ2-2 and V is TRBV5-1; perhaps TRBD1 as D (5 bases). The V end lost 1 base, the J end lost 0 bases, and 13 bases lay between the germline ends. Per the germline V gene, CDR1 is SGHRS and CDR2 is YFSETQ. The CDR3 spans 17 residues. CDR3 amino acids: CASSLTLQAPNTGELFF. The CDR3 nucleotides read TGCGCCAGCAGCTTGACGCTACAGGCCCCGAACACCGGGGAGCTGTTTTTT.

CDR3 region: CASSGGEEYTGNTIYF. CDR3 sequence (DNA): TGCGCCAGCAGTGGCGGCGAGGAATACACTGGAAACACCATATATTTT. The chain employs TRBV10-1 and TRBJ1-3; no reliable D call. V was clipped by 4 bases and J by 2 bases, with 15 bases between them. Germline V gives CDR1 WNHNN, CDR2 SYGVQD (reference sequence). The CDR3 length is 16 residues.

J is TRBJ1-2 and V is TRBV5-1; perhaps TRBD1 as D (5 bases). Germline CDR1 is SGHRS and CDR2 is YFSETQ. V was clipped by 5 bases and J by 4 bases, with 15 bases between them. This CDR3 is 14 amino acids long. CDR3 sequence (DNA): TGCGCCAGCAGGGACACCTTAGGGTCCTATGGCTACACCTTC. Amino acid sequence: CASRDTLGSYGYTF.

The CDR3 reads CSVLDRGRHGYTF. Written as DNA, the CDR3 is TGCAGCGTCCTGGACAGGGGGCGTCATGGCTACACCTTC. V and J are TRBV29-1 and TRBJ1-2, with 11 bases aligning to TRBD1. V was pared by 6 bases and J by 6 bases, with 6 bases of the junction left unmatched. This CDR3 is built from 13 residues. CDR1 and CDR2 from the germline V gene are SQVTM and ANQGSEA.

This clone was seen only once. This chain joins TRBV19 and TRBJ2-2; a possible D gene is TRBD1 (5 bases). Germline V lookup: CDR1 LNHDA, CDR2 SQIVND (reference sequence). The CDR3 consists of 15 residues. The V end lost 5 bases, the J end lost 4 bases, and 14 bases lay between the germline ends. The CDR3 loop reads CASSLVGASTGELFF. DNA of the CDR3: TGTGCCAGTAGTTTGGTTGGGGCGTCCACCGGGGAGCTGTTTTTT.

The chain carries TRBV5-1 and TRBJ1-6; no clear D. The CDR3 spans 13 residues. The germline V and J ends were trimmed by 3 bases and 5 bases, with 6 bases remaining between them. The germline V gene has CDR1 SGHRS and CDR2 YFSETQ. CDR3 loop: CASSSSDNSPLHF. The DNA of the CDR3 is TGCGCCAGCAGCTCCTCGGATAATTCACCCCTCCACTTT.

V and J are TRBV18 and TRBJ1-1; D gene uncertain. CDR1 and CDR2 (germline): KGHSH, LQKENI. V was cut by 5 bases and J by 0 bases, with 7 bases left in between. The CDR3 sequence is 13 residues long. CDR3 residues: CASSAGLNTEAFF. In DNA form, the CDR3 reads TGTGCCAGCTCAGCGGGATTGAACACTGAAGCTTTCTTT.

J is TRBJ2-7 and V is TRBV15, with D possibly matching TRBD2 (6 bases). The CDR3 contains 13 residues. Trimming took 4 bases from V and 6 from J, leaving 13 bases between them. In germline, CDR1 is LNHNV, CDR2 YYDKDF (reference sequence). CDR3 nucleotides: TGTGCCACCAGCAACAAGGGAGGAGTCGAGCAGTACTTC. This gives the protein CATSNKGGVEQYF.

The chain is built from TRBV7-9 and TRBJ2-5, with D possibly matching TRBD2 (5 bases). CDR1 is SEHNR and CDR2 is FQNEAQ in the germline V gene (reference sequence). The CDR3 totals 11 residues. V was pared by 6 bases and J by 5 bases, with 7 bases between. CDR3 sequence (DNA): TGTGCCAGCAGGCGGGTGGAGACCCAGTACTTC. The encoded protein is CASRRVETQYF.